This is a list of T cell receptor beta chains from one sample in a study of CD8 T cells in ankylosing spondylitis. TCRdb re-derived calls from the 5' RACE reads in MiXCR, one entry per CDR3 protein. Among roughly 180,000 distinct CDR3 sequences, about 9.9% were seen once, and the ten largest hold roughly 29%. Sequenced input: blood, either unsorted or a sorted T cell fraction (not recorded which). The receptor set was obtained from a male donor with ankylosing spondylitis or in good health (not recorded which). Both conserved end residues are part of each CDR3. A D gene is named only where the DNA matches it firmly. Part of the rows lack a size; the others show once, few, many or a class for expanded clones.

few | TRBD1 | TRBJ1-5 | TRBV5-4 | CASSFGTGAAQPQHF | TGTGCCAGCAGCTTCGGGACAGGGGCTGCTCAGCCCCAGCATTTT
NA | NA | TRBJ2-7 | TRBV20-1 | CSAIDGRTSYEQYF | TGCAGTGCAATAGACGGACGGACCTCCTACGAGCAGTACTTC
NA | TRBD1 | TRBJ2-3 | TRBV5-6 | CASSLVGQGSTDTQYF | TGTGCCAGCAGCTTGGTGGGACAGGGATCGACAGATACGCAGTATTTT
many | NA | TRBJ1-5 | TRBV20-1 | CSARRSGNQPQHF | TGCAGTGCTAGGCGTTCGGGCAATCAGCCCCAGCATTTT
many | NA | TRBJ2-3 | TRBV15 | CATGQSRADTQYF | TGTGCCACCGGACAGAGCAGGGCAGATACGCAGTATTTT
many | NA | TRBJ2-1 | TRBV29-1 | CSVVNALSYNEQFF | TGCAGCGTTGTAAATGCCCTCTCCTACAATGAGCAGTTCTTC
many | NA | TRBJ2-7 | TRBV10-3 | CAISESLDASYEQYF | TGTGCCATCAGTGAGTCTTTGGACGCCTCCTACGAGCAGTACTTC
many | NA | TRBJ2-7 | TRBV10-1 | CASSENERGAEQYF | TGCGCCAGCAGTGAAAATGAACGAGGGGCCGAGCAGTACTTC
many | TRBD2 | TRBJ2-1 | TRBV5-1 | CASSLVGLAGREQFF | TGCGCCAGCAGCTTGGTTGGCCTAGCGGGCCGGGAGCAGTTCTTC
many | TRBD1 | TRBJ2-5 | TRBV29-1 | CSVGQGASETQYF | TGCAGCGTTGGACAGGGGGCGAGCGAGACCCAGTACTTC
few | TRBD2 | TRBJ2-3 | TRBV5-6 | CASSSTSGSPDTQYF | TGTGCCAGCAGCTCGACTAGCGGGAGTCCAGATACGCAGTATTTT
few | TRBD2 | TRBJ2-2 | TRBV14 | CASSQGLAGGRSGELFF | TGTGCCAGCAGCCAAGGACTAGCGGGGGGCCGGAGCGGGGAGCTGTTTTTT
many | NA | TRBJ2-1 | TRBV3-1 | CASSQVRRDNEQFF | TGTGCCAGCAGCCAAGTAAGGCGGGATAATGAGCAGTTCTTC